This T cell receptor (beta chain) was captured by sequencing in a study of tumor-infiltrating lymphocytes in oesophageal squamous cell carcinoma. This clonotype was picked up many times. One entry per CDR3 protein, called by TCRdb with MiXCR from the PCR reads. In the table there are around 12,000 distinct CDR3 sequences, 50% to 55% of which are singletons. CDR1 and CDR2 (germline): SEHNR, FQNEAQ (reference sequence). Trimming removed 1 base at V and 3 bases at J, with 14 bases between. The CDR3 runs 16 residues. Material for sequencing was esophageal tumor tissue. This clonotype was sampled from a female donor with esophageal squamous cell carcinoma. This chain links TRBV7-9 with TRBJ2-3; D is possibly TRBD2 (6 bases). The CDR3 is CASSLGRGRRTDTQYF. DNA for the CDR3: TGTGCCAGCAGCTTAGGGCGGGGAAGAAGGACAGATACGCAGTATTTT.